These 13 T cell receptor beta chains came from one sample sequenced in a study of T cell responses to AZD1222 COVID-19 vaccine. TCRdb's table, derived via immunoSEQ multiplex PCR, lists solely in-frame clones and lacks some. The sample records around 200,000 clones, around 94% being singletons. The sequences come from peripheral blood, collected 28 days after the second AZD1222 dose. These receptors were taken from an adult who received the AZD1222 COVID-19 vaccine.

This chain joins TRBV6-4 and TRBJ2-3; 11 bases match TRBD2. Germline V gene sequence: CDR1 MRHNA, CDR2 SNTAGT. V shed 4 bases and J 5 bases; nucleotides not matched to a gene: 5. The CDR3 extends over 15 amino acids. The CDR3 region is CASSALAGGGDTQYF. CDR3 nucleotide sequence: TGTGCCAGCAGTGCCCTAGCGGGAGGAGGAGATACGCAGTATTTT.

The sample holds a few counts of this clone. This CDR3 is CASSQGAQGARGNQPQHF. The CDR3 region has the DNA TGCGCCAGCAGCCAAGGCGCTCAGGGGGCGCGAGGCAATCAGCCCCAGCATTTT. The J gene is TRBJ1-5, the V gene TRBV4-1, with 8 bases aligning to TRBD1. The junction had 10 bases not matched to a gene; V was cut back by 1 base and J by 2 bases. The CDR3 consists of 18 residues. Germline CDR1 reads MGHRA; CDR2 reads YSYEKL.

This chain links TRBV25-1 with TRBJ1-6, with a weak D call TRBD1 (6 bases). V dropped 2 bases and J dropped 10 bases, with 12 bases sitting between them. CDR3 size: 14 residues. Germline CDR1 and CDR2: MGHDK and SYGVNS. CDR3 protein: CASSESTGRSPLHF. Written as DNA, the CDR3 is TGTGCCAGCAGTGAAAGTACAGGGCGATCACCCCTCCACTTT.

The sample holds one count of this clone. This chain links TRBV7-9 with TRBJ1-2; D ambiguous. Trimming shortened V by 0 bases and J by 2 bases, and 7 bases separated the two germline ends. CDR1 is SEHNR and CDR2 is FQNEAQ in the germline V gene (reference sequence). There are 14 residues in the CDR3. The CDR3 loop reads CASSLAQINYGYTF. CDR3 in DNA: TGTGCCAGCAGCTTAGCCCAGATAAACTATGGCTACACCTTC.

This chain links TRBV3-1 (or the pseudogene TRBV3-2) with TRBJ2-5; D may be TRBD1 or TRBD2 (5 bases each). Trimming pared 4 bases from V and 4 bases from J, leaving 13 bases between. Germline CDR1 is LGHDT and CDR2 is YNNKEL (reference sequence). This CDR3 comprises 14 residues. CDR3 sequence reads: CASSLSGRTETQYF. Written as DNA, the CDR3 is TGTGCCAGCAGCCTCTCGGGACGGACAGAGACCCAGTACTTC.

This rearrangement joins TRBV28 to TRBJ2-7; 10 nucleotides match TRBD1. The V and J ends lost 5 bases and 5 bases, in that order; junction bases with no gene match: 6. CDR1 is MDHEN, CDR2 SYDVKM, per germline. CDR3 length: 14 residues. CDR3 bases: TGTGCCAGCAGTCTTCCCGGGACAGGGGACGAGCAGTACTTC. Protein: CASSLPGTGDEQYF.

V gene TRBV4-1 combines with J gene TRBJ1-3; maybe TRBD1 (6 bases). Trimming shortened V by 2 bases and J by 6 bases, and 11 bases separated the two germline ends. The CDR3 length is 14 residues. Germline CDR1 and CDR2: MGHRA and YSYEKL. The CDR3 loop reads CASSQWGAENTIYF. The CDR3, as DNA: TGCGCCAGCAGCCAATGGGGGGCAGAAAACACCATATATTTT.

The chain recombines TRBV5-1 with TRBJ2-3, with D unresolved. This CDR3 spans 15 amino acids. Germline V gene data show CDR1 as SGHRS and CDR2 as YFSETQ. V lost 0 bases and J lost 2, with 10 bases in between. The DNA for the CDR3 is TGCGCCAGCAGCTTGGCTTTTGCGTCCACAGATACGCAGTATTTT. This gives the protein CASSLAFASTDTQYF.

The chain uses TRBV7-2 and TRBJ1-2, with D unresolved. The V gene's germline CDR1 is SGHTA and CDR2 FQGNSA. V gave up 2 bases and J gave up 8 bases, with 9 bases separating them. The CDR3 runs 12 residues. CDR3 coding DNA: TGTGCCAGCAGCTTATCTAGCCGGGGCTACACCTTC. Translation gives CASSLSSRGYTF.

This clone was observed a single time. The genes are TRBV7-2 and TRBJ2-1; TRBD2 matches at 9 bases. Trimming took 5 bases from V and 9 from J; bases not matched to a gene: 11. Looked up from germline, CDR1 is SGHTA and CDR2 is FQGNSA. The CDR3 length is 15 residues. The CDR3 reads CASSPPKRGDGEQFF. The DNA for the CDR3 is TGTGCCAGCAGCCCACCCAAGCGGGGGGACGGTGAGCAGTTCTTC.

The genes are TRBV2 and TRBJ1-2, with D maybe TRBD1 (5 bases). Per germline, CDR1 SNHLY and CDR2 FYNNEI. This CDR3 has 16 amino acids. V was cut by 4 bases and J by 5 bases, with 20 bases left in between. The CDR3 reads CASSATRGSDFYGYTF. The CDR3 nucleotides read TGTGCCAGCAGTGCCACCCGGGGCAGCGATTTTTATGGCTACACCTTC.

CDR3 region: CASSFVGTGTYGDTEAFF. The CDR3 DNA follows: TGTGCCAGCAGCTTCGTGGGGACAGGGACGTACGGGGACACTGAAGCTTTCTTT. This chain links TRBV11-2 with TRBJ1-1, with TRBD1 matching 9 bases. The CDR3 covers 18 residues. Germline V gene sequence: CDR1 SGHAT, CDR2 FQNNGV. Trimming cost V 3 bases and J 3 bases; bases outside gene matches: 14.

The rearrangement links TRBV5-4 to TRBJ2-7; possible D gene TRBD1, 6 bases. The germline V and J ends were trimmed by 0 bases and 3 bases, with 10 bases remaining between them. In germline, CDR1 is SGHNT, CDR2 YYREEE (reference sequence). The CDR3 is 14 residues long. The CDR3 nucleotides are TGTGCCAGCAGCTTGGCAGGGGCTAGCTACGAGCAGTACTTC. This translates into CASSLAGASYEQYF. Using reference TRBV5-4 and TRBJ2-7 for the parts outside the CDR3, the full variable domain is ETGVTQSPTHLIKTRGQQVTLRCSSQSGHNTVSWYQQALGQGPQFIFQYYREEENGRGNFPPRFSGLQFPNYSSELNVNALELDDSALYLCASSLAGASYEQYFGPGTRLTVT.